Given below is one TCR beta chain in context. Its antigen is still unknown. The record originates from a study of CD8+CD57+ T cells in acquired aplastic anemia. For the study at large: Sorted CD4+ and CD8+ cells gave a mean 3.2 ug DNA, range about 0.2 to 27.4 ug.

The use of genomic DNA as template underpinned the TCR beta VDJ and CDR3 profiling. TCRdb independently ran MiXCR on the reads; one entry per CDR3 protein. The sample has 200,000 or so distinct CDR3 sequences; around 45% are singletons. Study outcomes and limitations: Sharing between patients and controls was observed for around 27 CD8+ CDR3 sequences.

The ends were cut back, 0 bases at V and 3 bases at J, with 13 bases in the middle. The CDR3 covers 15 residues. Germline CDR1 is SGHKS and CDR2 is YYEKEE (reference sequence). Those patients picked for sequencing had displayed CD8+CD57+ cell expansion on flow cytometry. All participating patients were living with severe acquired aplastic anemia. Prior therapy had not been administered to any patient at the time of blood sampling. Sequencing was done on a sample of sorted CD4+, CD8+, or CD8+CD57+ T cells (not recorded which) from PBMCs. V gene TRBV5-5 combines with J gene TRBJ2-7; the D gene is possibly TRBD2 (6 bases). This receptor was obtained from a human donor with aplastic anemia. The CDR3 DNA sequence: TGTGCCAGCAGCTTGGTTGTGGGGGGACTCTACGAGCAGTACTTC. Its translation is CASSLVVGGLYEQYF.